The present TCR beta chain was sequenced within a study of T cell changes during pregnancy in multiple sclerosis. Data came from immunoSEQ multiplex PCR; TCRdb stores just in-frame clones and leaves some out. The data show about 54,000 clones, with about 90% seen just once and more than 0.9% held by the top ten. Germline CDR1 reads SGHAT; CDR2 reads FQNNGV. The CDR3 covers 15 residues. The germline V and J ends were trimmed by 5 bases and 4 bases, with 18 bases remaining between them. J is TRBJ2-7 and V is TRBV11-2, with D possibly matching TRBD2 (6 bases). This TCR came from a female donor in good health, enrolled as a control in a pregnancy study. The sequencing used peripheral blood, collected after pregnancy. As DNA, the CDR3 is TGTGCCAGCAGCCACGGGGGACCGAGACTTTACGAGCAGTACTTC. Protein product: CASSHGGPRLYEQYF.